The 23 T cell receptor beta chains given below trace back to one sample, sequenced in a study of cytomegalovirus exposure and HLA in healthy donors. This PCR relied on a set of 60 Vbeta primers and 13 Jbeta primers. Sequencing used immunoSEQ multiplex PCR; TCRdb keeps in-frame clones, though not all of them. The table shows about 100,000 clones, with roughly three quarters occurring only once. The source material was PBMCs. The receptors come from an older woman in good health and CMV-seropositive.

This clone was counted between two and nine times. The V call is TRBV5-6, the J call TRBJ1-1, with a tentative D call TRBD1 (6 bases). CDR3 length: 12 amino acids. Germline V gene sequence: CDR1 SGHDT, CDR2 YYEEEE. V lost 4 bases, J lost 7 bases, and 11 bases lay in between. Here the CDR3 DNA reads TGTGCCAGCAGCCGTATACAGGGTGAAGCTTTCTTT. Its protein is CASSRIQGEAFF.

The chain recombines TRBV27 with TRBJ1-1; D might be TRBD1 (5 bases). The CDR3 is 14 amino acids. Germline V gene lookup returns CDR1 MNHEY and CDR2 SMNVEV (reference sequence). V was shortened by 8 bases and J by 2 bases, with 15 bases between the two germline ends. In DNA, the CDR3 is TGTGCCAGCGGACGCTTGGGGGGAAACACTGAAGCTTTCTTT. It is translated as CASGRLGGNTEAFF.

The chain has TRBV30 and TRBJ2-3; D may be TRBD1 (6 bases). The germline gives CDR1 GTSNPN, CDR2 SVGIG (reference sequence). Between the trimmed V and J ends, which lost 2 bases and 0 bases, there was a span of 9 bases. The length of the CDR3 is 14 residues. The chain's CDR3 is CAWSPGTSTDTQYF. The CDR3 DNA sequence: TGTGCCTGGAGTCCAGGGACAAGCACAGATACGCAGTATTTT.

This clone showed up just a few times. The DNA of the CDR3 is TGCGCCAGCAGTGAGTATTCGGGCTACGAGCAGTACTTC. Residues: CASSEYSGYEQYF. This chain joins TRBV10-1 and TRBJ2-7, with D hard to call. Deletions cut 1 base from V and 3 bases from J, with 7 bases between. CDR3 length: 13 amino acids. Germline assignment: CDR1 WNHNN and CDR2 SYGVQD (reference sequence).

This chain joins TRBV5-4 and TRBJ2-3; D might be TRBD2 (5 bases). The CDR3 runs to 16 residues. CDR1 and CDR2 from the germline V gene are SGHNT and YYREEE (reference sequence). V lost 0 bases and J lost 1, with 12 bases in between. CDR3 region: CASSLESGRGTDTQYF. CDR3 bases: TGTGCCAGCAGCTTGGAATCGGGAAGGGGCACAGATACGCAGTATTTT.

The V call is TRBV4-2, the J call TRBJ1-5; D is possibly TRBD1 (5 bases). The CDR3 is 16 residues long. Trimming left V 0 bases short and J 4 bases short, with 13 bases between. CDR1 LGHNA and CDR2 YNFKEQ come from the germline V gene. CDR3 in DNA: TGTGCCAGCAGCCAAGATTTGACAGTAAGAAATCAGCCCCAGCATTTT. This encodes CASSQDLTVRNQPQHF.

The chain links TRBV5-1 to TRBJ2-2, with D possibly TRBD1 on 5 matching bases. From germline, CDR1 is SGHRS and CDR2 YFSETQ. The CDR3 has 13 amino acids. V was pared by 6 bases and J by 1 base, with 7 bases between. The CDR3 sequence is CASNQGNTGELFF. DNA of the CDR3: TGCGCCAGCAATCAGGGGAACACCGGGGAGCTGTTTTTT.

CDR3 residues: CASSPQPPTGFEQYF. CDR3 nucleotides: TGTGCCAGCAGCCCCCAGCCCCCGACAGGGTTCGAGCAGTACTTC. The chain uses TRBV14 and TRBJ2-7, with TRBD1 matching 7 bases. The CDR3 loop spans 15 amino acids. Germline V lookup: CDR1 SGHDN, CDR2 FVKESK. The V and J ends lost 4 bases and 6 bases, in that order; junction bases with no gene match: 12.

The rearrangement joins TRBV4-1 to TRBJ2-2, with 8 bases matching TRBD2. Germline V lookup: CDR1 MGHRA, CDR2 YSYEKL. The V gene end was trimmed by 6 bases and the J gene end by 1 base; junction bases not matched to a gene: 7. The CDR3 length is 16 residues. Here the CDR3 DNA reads TGCGCCAGCAGTCTGAGCGGGAGAGGGAACACCGGGGAGCTGTTTTTT. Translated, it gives CASSLSGRGNTGELFF.

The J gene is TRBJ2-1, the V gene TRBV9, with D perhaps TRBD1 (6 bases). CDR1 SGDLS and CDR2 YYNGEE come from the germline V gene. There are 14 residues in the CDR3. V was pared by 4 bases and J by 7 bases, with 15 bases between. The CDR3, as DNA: TGTGCCAGCAGCTTCACATCGACAGGTAATGAGCAGTTCTTC. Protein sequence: CASSFTSTGNEQFF.

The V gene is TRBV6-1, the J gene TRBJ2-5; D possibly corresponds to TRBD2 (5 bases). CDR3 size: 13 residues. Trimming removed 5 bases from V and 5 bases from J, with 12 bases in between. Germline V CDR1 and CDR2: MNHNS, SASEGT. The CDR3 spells CASSQRDRETQYF. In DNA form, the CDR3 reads TGTGCCAGCAGTCAGAGGGATCGGGAGACCCAGTACTTC.

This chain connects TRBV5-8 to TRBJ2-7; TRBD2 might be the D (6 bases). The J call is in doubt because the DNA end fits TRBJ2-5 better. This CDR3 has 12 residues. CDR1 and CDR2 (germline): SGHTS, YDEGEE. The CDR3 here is CASSLQEGTQYF. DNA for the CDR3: TGTGCCAGCAGCTTGCAGGAGGGGACCCAGTACTTC.

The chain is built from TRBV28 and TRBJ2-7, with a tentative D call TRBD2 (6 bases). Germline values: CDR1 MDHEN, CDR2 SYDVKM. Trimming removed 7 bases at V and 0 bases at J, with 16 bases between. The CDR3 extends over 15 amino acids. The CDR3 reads CASIDGRLSSYEQYF. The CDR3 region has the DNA TGTGCCAGCATAGACGGGAGACTTAGCTCCTACGAGCAGTACTTC.

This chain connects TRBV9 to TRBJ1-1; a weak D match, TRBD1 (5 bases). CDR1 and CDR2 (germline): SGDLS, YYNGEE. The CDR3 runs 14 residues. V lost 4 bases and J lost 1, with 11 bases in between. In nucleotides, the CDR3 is TGTGCCAGCAGCCCTCAGACAGCGAACACTGAAGCTTTCTTT. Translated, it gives CASSPQTANTEAFF.

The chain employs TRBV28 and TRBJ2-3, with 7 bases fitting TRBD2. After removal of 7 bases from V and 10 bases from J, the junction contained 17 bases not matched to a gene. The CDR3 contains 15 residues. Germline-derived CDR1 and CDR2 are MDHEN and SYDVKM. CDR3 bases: TGTGCCAGCACCCAAGGACTAGGCGACCGGAGATCGCAGTATTTT. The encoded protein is CASTQGLGDRRSQYF.

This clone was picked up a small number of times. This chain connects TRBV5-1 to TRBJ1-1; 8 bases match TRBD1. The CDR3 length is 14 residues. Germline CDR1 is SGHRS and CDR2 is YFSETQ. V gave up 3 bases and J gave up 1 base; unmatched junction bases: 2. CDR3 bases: TGCGCCAGCAGCTCAGGGGGCAGGAACACTGAAGCTTTCTTT. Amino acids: CASSSGGRNTEAFF. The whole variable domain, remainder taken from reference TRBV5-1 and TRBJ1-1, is KAGVTQTPRYLIKTRGQQVTLSCSPISGHRSVSWYQQTPGQGLQFLFEYFSETQRNKGNFPGRFSGRQFSNSRSEMNVSTLELGDSALYLCASSSGGRNTEAFFGQGTRLTVV.

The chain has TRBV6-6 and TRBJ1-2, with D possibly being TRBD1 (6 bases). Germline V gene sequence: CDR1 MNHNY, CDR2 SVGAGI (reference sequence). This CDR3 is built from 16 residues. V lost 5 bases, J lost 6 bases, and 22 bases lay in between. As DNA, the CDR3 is TGTGCCAGCAGTCCCTCCGCCTCCGGGGGGCCTCATGGCTACACCTTC. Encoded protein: CASSPSASGGPHGYTF.

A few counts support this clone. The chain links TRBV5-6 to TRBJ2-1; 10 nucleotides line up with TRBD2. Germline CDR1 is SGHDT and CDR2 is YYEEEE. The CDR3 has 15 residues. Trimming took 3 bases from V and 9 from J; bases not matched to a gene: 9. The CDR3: CASSSASGSWIEQFF. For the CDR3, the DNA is TGTGCCAGCAGCTCGGCTAGCGGGAGCTGGATTGAGCAGTTCTTC.

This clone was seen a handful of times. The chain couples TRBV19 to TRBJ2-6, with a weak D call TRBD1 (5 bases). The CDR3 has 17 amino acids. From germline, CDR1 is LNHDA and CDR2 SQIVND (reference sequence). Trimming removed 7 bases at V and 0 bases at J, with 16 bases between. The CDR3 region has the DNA TGTGCCAGTACCCCGACAGCTGCCAACTCTGGGGCCAACGTCCTGACTTTC. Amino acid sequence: CASTPTAANSGANVLTF.

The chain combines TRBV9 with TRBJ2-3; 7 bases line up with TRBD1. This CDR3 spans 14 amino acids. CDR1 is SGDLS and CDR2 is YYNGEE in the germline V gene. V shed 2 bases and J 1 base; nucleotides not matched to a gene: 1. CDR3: CASSVGTGTDTQYF. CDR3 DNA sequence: TGTGCCAGCAGCGTTGGGACAGGCACAGATACGCAGTATTTT.

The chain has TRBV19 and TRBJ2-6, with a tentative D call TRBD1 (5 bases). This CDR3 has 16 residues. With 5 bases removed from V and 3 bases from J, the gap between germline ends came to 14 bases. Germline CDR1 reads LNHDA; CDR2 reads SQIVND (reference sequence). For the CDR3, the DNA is TGTGCCAGTAGTGACGCAGGGTTGGATGGGGCCAACGTCCTGACTTTC. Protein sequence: CASSDAGLDGANVLTF.

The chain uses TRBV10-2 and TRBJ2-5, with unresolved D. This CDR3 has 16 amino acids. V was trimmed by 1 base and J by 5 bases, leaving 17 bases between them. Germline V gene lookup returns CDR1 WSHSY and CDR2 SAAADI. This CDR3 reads CASSELRPSTEETQYF. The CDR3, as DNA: TGCGCCAGCAGTGAGTTGCGGCCTTCCACGGAGGAGACCCAGTACTTC.

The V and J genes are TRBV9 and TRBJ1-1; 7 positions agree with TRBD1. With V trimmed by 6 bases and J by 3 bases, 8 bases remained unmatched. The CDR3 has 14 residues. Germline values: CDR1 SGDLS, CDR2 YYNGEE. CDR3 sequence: CASNLHQGDTEAFF. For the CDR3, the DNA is TGTGCCAGCAACCTCCACCAGGGGGACACTGAAGCTTTCTTT.